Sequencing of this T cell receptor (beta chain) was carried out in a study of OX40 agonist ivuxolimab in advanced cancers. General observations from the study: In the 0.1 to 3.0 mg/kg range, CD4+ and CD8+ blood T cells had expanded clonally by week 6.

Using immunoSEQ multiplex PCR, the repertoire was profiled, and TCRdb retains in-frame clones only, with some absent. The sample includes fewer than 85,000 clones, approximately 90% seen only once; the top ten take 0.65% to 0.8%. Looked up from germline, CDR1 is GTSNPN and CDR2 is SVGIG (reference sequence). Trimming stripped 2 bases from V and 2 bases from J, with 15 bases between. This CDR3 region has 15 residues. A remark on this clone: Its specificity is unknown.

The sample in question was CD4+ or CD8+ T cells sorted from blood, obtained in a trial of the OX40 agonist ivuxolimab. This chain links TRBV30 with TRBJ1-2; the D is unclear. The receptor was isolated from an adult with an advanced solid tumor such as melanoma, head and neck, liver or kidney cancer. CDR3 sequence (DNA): TGTGCCTGGAGTTCCCCCGGCGGGAAAAACTATGGCTACACCTTC. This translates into CAWSSPGGKNYGYTF.